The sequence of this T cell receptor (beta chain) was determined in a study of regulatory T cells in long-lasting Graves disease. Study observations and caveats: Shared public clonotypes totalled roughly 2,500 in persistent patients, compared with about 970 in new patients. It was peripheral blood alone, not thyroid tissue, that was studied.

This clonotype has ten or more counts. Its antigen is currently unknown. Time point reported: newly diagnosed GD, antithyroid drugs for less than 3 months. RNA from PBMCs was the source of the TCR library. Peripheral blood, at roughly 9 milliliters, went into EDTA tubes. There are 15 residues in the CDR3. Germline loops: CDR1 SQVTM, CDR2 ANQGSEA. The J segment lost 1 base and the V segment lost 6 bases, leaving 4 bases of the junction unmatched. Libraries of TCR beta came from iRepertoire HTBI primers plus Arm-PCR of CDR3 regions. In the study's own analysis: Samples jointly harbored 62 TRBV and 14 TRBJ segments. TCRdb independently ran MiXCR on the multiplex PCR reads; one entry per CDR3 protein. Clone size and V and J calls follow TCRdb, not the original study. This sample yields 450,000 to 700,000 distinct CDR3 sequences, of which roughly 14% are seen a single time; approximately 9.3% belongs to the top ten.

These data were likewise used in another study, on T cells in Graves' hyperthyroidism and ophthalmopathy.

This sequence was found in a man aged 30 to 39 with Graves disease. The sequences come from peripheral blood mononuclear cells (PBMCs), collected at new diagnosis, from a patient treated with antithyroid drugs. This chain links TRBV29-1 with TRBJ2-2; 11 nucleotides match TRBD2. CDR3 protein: CSVALAGVNTGELFF. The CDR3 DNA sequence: TGCAGCGTCGCACTAGCGGGAGTGAACACCGGGGAGCTGTTTTTT.